The rows below give T cell receptor beta chains drawn from one sample of a study of T-cell memory formation after mild COVID-19. One entry per CDR3 protein, called by TCRdb with MiXCR from the 5' RACE reads. The sample lists hundreds of thousands of distinct CDR3 sequences, around 17% seen once, with about a fifth in the top ten. Sequenced material: PBMCs or a T cell subset sorted from them (not recorded which). The receptor source for this set is a man between 18 and 29 years old who had mild COVID-19 (a few samples of this study predate the infection). Cell type and time point are not known. Each CDR3 is given with its conserved first and last residue. D genes are given only for firm matches. Rows give clone size only sometimes, using once, few, many, or a class for an expanded clone.

CDR3 DNA | CDR3 protein | D gene | clone size | J gene | V gene
TGTGCCAGCAGAAAACGGACTAGCGAGGGGGATACGCAGTATTTT | CASRKRTSEGDTQYF | TRBD2 | few | TRBJ2-3 | TRBV12-3/TRBV12-4
TGTGCCAGCAGCTACCTTGAAAAACTGTTTTTT | CASSYLEKLFF | - | - | TRBJ1-4 | TRBV7-9
TGTGCCGTACCAGGGGGCCCTTTCACAGATACGCAGTATTTT | CAVPGGPFTDTQYF | TRBD1 | - | TRBJ2-3 | TRBV7-9
TGTGCCAGCAGCTTCCCCCCAGGGCTAGCGGGGCCTGACTATGAGCAGTTCTTC | CASSFPPGLAGPDYEQFF | TRBD2 | few | TRBJ2-1 | TRBV7-9
TGCGCCAGCAGAACAACACCTAGCGGGAGCTCCTACGAGCAGTACTTC | CASRTTPSGSSYEQYF | TRBD2 | - | TRBJ2-7 | TRBV5-1
TGTGCCAGCAGCCCCCAAGAGTTATGGGATTCACCCCTCCACTTT | CASSPQELWDSPLHF | - | - | TRBJ1-6 | TRBV6-5
TGCAGTGCTTGGACTAGCGGGGGGGCCTTTGGTGAGCAGTTCTTC | CSAWTSGGAFGEQFF | TRBD2 | once | TRBJ2-1 | TRBV20-1
TGTGCCAGCAGTTACGGGGACAGGAACACTGAAGCTTTCTTT | CASSYGDRNTEAFF | TRBD1 | - | TRBJ1-1 | TRBV6-6
TGTGCCAGCAGCGTCTCAGGGGGCGCATACTATGGCTACACCTTC | CASSVSGGAYYGYTF | TRBD1 | few | TRBJ1-2 | TRBV5-5
TGTGCCATCAGTGGTTTGTGGGGACAGGAGGGAGGCTACACCTTC | CAISGLWGQEGGYTF | TRBD1 | - | TRBJ1-2 | TRBV10-3
TGTGCCACCGTGGAGAATCAGGGTTCACCCCTCCACTTT | CATVENQGSPLHF | - | - | TRBJ1-6 | TRBV7-9
TGTGCCAGCAGCTTAAGGGAGGGACTCACAGATACGCAGTATTTT | CASSLREGLTDTQYF | TRBD2 | - | TRBJ2-3 | TRBV7-7
TGTGCCAGCAGCTTACAGGGGATACAAGAGACCCAGTACTTC | CASSLQGIQETQYF | - | few | TRBJ2-5 | TRBV7-2
TGTGCCAGCAGGAGGGGGGACTCCGAAGCTTTCTTT | CASRRGDSEAFF | - | few | TRBJ1-1 | TRBV7-2
TGTGCCAGCAGCGTCGGACAGCCCAATCAGCCCCAGCATTTT | CASSVGQPNQPQHF | - | few | TRBJ1-5 | TRBV6-1
TGTGCCAGCAGCGCTACTAGCGGGGGTTTCAATGAGCAGTTCTTC | CASSATSGGFNEQFF | TRBD2 | few | TRBJ2-1 | TRBV7-3
TGCAGCGTTGATCAAAATTGGGGCACAGATACGCAGTATTTT | CSVDQNWGTDTQYF | - | few | TRBJ2-3 | TRBV29-1
TGCAGTGCCACGGATTATACTGGCTATGGCTACACCTTC | CSATDYTGYGYTF | - | few | TRBJ1-2 | TRBV20-1
TGCGCCAGCAGCCAAATTCCAGGGACACGATCTCCGACCACAGATACGCAGTATTTT | CASSQIPGTRSPTTDTQYF | - | few | TRBJ2-3 | TRBV4-1
TGTGCCAGCAGTGAGGGTGGGGCTAGGAATCAGCCCCAGCATTTT | CASSEGGARNQPQHF | - | - | TRBJ1-5 | TRBV2
TGTGCTAGTGGTTTGGCCTCCGCAACTAATGAAAAACTGTTTTTT | CASGLASATNEKLFF | - | - | TRBJ1-4 | TRBV12-5
TGTGCCAGCAGTTACCCAACGCCGGCGGCCCGGACCCGCTATGGCTACACCTTC | CASSYPTPAARTRYGYTF | - | few | TRBJ1-2 | TRBV6-2/TRBV6-3
TGTGCCAGCAGCCCAGGGGGGGTCCCTGAAGCTTTCTTT | CASSPGGVPEAFF | TRBD1 | few | TRBJ1-1 | TRBV5-5
TGTGCCAGCAGCTTGAGACTGGAGGAGACCCAGTACTTC | CASSLRLEETQYF | - | - | TRBJ2-5 | TRBV7-6
TGCGCCAGCAGCTTGGTCTGGCGGGGGGGCGGCGGCGGTGAGCAGTTCTTC | CASSLVWRGGGGGEQFF | TRBD2 | - | TRBJ2-1 | TRBV5-1
TGTGCCAGCAGCTTAAGTGGGGGGACTGGGGCCAACGTCCTGACTTTC | CASSLSGGTGANVLTF | - | - | TRBJ2-6 | TRBV7-3
TGTGCCAGCAGGCCACTCGACTTCTCACCCCTCCACTTT | CASRPLDFSPLHF | - | - | TRBJ1-6 | TRBV7-9
TGCAGTGCTAGAGACCGTCGACAGGGCTGGTCGAGTCAGCCCCAGCATTTT | CSARDRRQGWSSQPQHF | TRBD1 | - | TRBJ1-5 | TRBV20-1
TGTGCCAGCAGCCGCCTGACAGGGGGCCATGAAAAACTGTTTTTT | CASSRLTGGHEKLFF | TRBD1 | few | TRBJ1-4 | TRBV14
TGCGCCAGCAGCCCAGCGGGGGACTCCTACGAGCAGTACTTC | CASSPAGDSYEQYF | TRBD2 | - | TRBJ2-7 | TRBV4-3
TGTGCCAGCAGCCAACCGCCGCCAGGGTTCGAAATGAACACTGAAGCTTTCTTT | CASSQPPPGFEMNTEAFF | - | - | TRBJ1-1 | TRBV3-1
TGTGCCAGCAGCCCCGGGACAAACCCCGGGGAGCTGTTTTTT | CASSPGTNPGELFF | - | - | TRBJ2-2 | TRBV5-5
TGTGCCAGCAGCCAAGATACCGCGGGGGGATGGGTAAATGAGCAGTTCTTC | CASSQDTAGGWVNEQFF | TRBD2 | many | TRBJ2-1 | TRBV4-2
TGTGCCAGCAGTTTATCCGCCGGGGGCGTATTGGACACTGAAGCTTTCTTT | CASSLSAGGVLDTEAFF | - | few | TRBJ1-1 | TRBV12-3/TRBV12-4
TGCAGCGGAAGGTTGGGGAACGTCCTGACTTTC | CSGRLGNVLTF | - | few | TRBJ2-6 | TRBV29-1
TGTGCCAGCAGCATCGGGACAGCAAAAAACATTCAGTACTTC | CASSIGTAKNIQYF | TRBD1 | few | TRBJ2-4 | TRBV7-2
TGTGCCAGCAGTTACTCCGGCGGGAACACCGGGGAGCTGTTTTTT | CASSYSGGNTGELFF | - | few | TRBJ2-2 | TRBV6-6
TGTGCCAGCACCCCCCCGGGCGGGGCGGAGACCCAGTACTTC | CASTPPGGAETQYF | - | few | TRBJ2-5 | TRBV6-5
TGCGCCAGCAGCCAAATAAGGCTAGCGGGGCCGAGCTCCTACGAGCAGTACTTC | CASSQIRLAGPSSYEQYF | TRBD2 | - | TRBJ2-7 | TRBV4-1
TGTGCCAGCAGCTACGACAGGGGGGTGGTTGGGGCCAACGTCCTGACTTTC | CASSYDRGVVGANVLTF | TRBD1 | - | TRBJ2-6 | TRBV7-9
TGCGCCAGCAGCCAAGTCGGGCGGGGGGGCGACGATACGCAGTATTTT | CASSQVGRGGDDTQYF | TRBD2 | - | TRBJ2-3 | TRBV4-1
TGTGCCATCAGTCCGGGACAGGGTGAAGGGACCTTC | CAISPGQGEGTF | TRBD1 | few | TRBJ1-2 | TRBV10-3
TGTGCCAGCAGCGTCAAAGGTGGTACTAATGAAAAACTGTTTTTT | CASSVKGGTNEKLFF | - | - | TRBJ1-4 | TRBV7-2
TGTGCCAGCAGCCCCCAAACAGGGGGAGATGAGCAGTTCTTC | CASSPQTGGDEQFF | TRBD1 | few | TRBJ2-1 | TRBV11-3